This TCR beta chain originates from a study of T cell repertoires in cytomegalovirus infection. The wider study: Shared public TCR beta signatures pointed to both CMV infection and a matching HLA type. Overall study results and limits: The ex vivo response was dominated by HLA-C-restricted CMV-specific TCR beta clonotypes.

CDR1 is MGHDK and CDR2 is SYGVNS in the germline V gene. Germline trimming cut 2 bases from V and 6 bases from J; bases unmatched to any gene: 4. This CDR3 is 14 amino acids long. The table lists this clonotype with a few counts. Its antigen is as yet unknown. TCRdb re-analysed the reads in MiXCR, keeping a single row per CDR3 protein. The sample has approximately 200,000 distinct CDR3 sequences, over 25% seen once. The rearrangement links TRBV25-1 to TRBJ1-2; TRBD1 matches at 9 bases. The clonotype was recovered from a human donor in good health (CMV status not recorded). Some clones in this sample may be carry-over from other donors' samples. The sequencing input was PBMCs. This CDR3 reads CASSEHRGRDGYTF. The CDR3 coding sequence is TGTGCCAGCAGTGAACACAGGGGGCGCGATGGCTACACCTTC.